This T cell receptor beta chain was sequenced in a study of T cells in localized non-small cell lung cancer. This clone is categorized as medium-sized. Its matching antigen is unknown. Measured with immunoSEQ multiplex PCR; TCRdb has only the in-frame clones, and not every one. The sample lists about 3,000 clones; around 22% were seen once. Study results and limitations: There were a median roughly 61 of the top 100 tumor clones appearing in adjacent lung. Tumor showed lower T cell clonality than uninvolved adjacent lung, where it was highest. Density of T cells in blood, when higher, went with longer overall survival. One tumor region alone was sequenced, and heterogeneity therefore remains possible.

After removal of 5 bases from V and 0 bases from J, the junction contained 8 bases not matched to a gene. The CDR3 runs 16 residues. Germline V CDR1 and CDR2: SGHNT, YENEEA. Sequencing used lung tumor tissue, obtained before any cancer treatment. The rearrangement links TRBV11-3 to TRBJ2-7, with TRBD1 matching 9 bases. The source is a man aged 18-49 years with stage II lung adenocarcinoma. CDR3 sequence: CASSTRTGAPSYEQYF. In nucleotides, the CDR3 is TGTGCCAGCAGCACGCGGACAGGGGCCCCCTCCTACGAGCAGTACTTC.